Shown below are 28 T cell receptor beta chains from a single sample sequenced in a study of cytomegalovirus exposure and HLA in healthy donors. The PCR was carried out with 60 Vbeta primers and 13 Jbeta primers. Here immunoSEQ multiplex PCR was the method, and the copy in TCRdb shows in-frame clones only, minus some. This table has 150,000 to 180,000 clones, 65% to 75% appearing once. The sequencing sample was made of PBMCs. The receptor set was obtained from a man between 25 and 39 years old in good health and CMV-seronegative.

The V gene is TRBV28, the J gene TRBJ1-1; 8 bases are a match to TRBD1. Per the germline V gene, CDR1 is MDHEN and CDR2 is SYDVKM. The V segment lost 3 bases and the J segment 1 base; nucleotides outside the gene matches: 4. The CDR3 is made up of 15 amino acids. DNA for the CDR3: TGTGCCAGCAGTTTTGACAGGGGAAAGAACACTGAAGCTTTCTTT. This encodes CASSFDRGKNTEAFF.

The CDR3 DNA reads TGTGCCAGCAGTTTAAACAAGAACACTGAAGCTTTCTTT. Amino acids: CASSLNKNTEAFF. The chain employs TRBV28 and TRBJ1-1; D is unclear. V lost 2 bases, J lost 1 base, and 5 bases lay in between. Germline CDR1 and CDR2: MDHEN and SYDVKM. The CDR3 consists of 13 residues.

This rearrangement joins TRBV9 to TRBJ2-1; D might be TRBD2 (6 bases). There are 15 residues in the CDR3. Germline V gene sequence: CDR1 SGDLS, CDR2 YYNGEE. Trimming stripped 10 bases from V and 3 bases from J, with 20 bases between. The CDR3 region has the DNA TGTGCCTCAGAGGGGACGGGGGTTCTCTACAATGAGCAGTTCTTC. Translating gives CASEGTGVLYNEQFF.

This chain joins TRBV2 and TRBJ2-7, with 15 bases that match TRBD2. The CDR3 is 16 amino acids. CDR1 and CDR2 (germline): SNHLY, FYNNEI. The V gene end was trimmed by 2 bases and the J gene end by 4 bases; junction bases not matched to a gene: 3. The CDR3 sequence is CASSETGTSGGYEQYF. CDR3 coding DNA: TGTGCCAGCAGTGAAACCGGGACTAGCGGGGGGTACGAGCAGTACTTC.

The chain couples TRBV30 to TRBJ2-7; D perhaps matches TRBD1 (6 bases). Germline CDR1 and CDR2: GTSNPN and SVGIG (reference sequence). CDR3 length: 14 residues. Trimming removed 0 bases at V and 3 bases at J, with 12 bases between. Here the CDR3 DNA reads TGTGCCTGGAGTGTACCTTTGGACAGCTACGAGCAGTACTTC. Protein: CAWSVPLDSYEQYF.

This clone was observed a handful of times. This CDR3 is CASSYRGNTEAFF. The CDR3 coding sequence is TGTGCCAGCAGTTACAGGGGGAACACTGAAGCTTTCTTT. The chain couples TRBV6-5 to TRBJ1-1; the D gene is possibly TRBD1 (5 bases). Germline V CDR1 and CDR2: MNHEY, SVGAGI. The CDR3 runs 13 residues. Trimming cost V 2 bases and J 1 base, with 5 bases left between them.

The chain has TRBV27 and TRBJ2-1, with 11 bases lining up with TRBD2. V lost 5 bases, J lost 5 bases, and 11 bases stayed unmatched. Germline V lookup: CDR1 MNHEY, CDR2 SMNVEV (reference sequence). The CDR3 totals 17 residues. CDR3 residues: CASSPPPPSGGNNEQFF. CDR3 in DNA: TGTGCCAGCAGTCCCCCGCCGCCTAGCGGGGGGAACAATGAGCAGTTCTTC.

This clone has more than one count but fewer than ten. This chain uses TRBV19 with TRBJ1-1; D might be TRBD1 (5 bases). The germline V and J ends were trimmed by 8 bases and 1 base, with 11 bases remaining between them. The CDR3 length is 13 residues. Germline CDR1 is LNHDA and CDR2 is SQIVND (reference sequence). The CDR3 nucleotides are TGTGCCAGTCGCGCGGGGACGAACACTGAAGCTTTCTTT. Translated: CASRAGTNTEAFF.

The gene calls are TRBV10-3 and TRBJ2-3, with D hard to call. Per the germline V gene, CDR1 is ENHRY and CDR2 is SYGVKD. V gave up 4 bases and J gave up 0 bases, with 2 bases separating them. The CDR3 spans 12 residues. The CDR3 protein is CAISASTDTQYF. The CDR3 DNA reads TGTGCCATCAGTGCTAGCACAGATACGCAGTATTTT.

This chain uses TRBV6-1 with TRBJ1-2; no definite D call. Germline-derived CDR1 and CDR2 are MNHNS and SASEGT. Trimming took off 1 base at V and 4 bases at J, with 10 bases between the two ends. This CDR3 region has 14 residues. The CDR3 region is CASSEGERGYGYTF. CDR3 bases: TGTGCCAGCAGTGAAGGGGAGCGGGGCTATGGCTACACCTTC.

This clone has just one count. The J gene is TRBJ2-7, the V gene TRBV18, with 7 bases identical to TRBD1. This CDR3 contains 14 residues. V shed 4 bases, J shed 3 bases, and the junction held 6 bases outside the gene matches. Germline CDR1 and CDR2: KGHSH and LQKENI. This CDR3 is CASSLNRDSYEQYF. The CDR3 coding sequence is TGTGCCAGCTCACTGAACCGGGACAGCTACGAGCAGTACTTC.

The genes are TRBV19 and TRBJ2-6; 9 nucleotides agree with TRBD1. Per the germline V gene, CDR1 is LNHDA and CDR2 is SQIVND (reference sequence). The length of the CDR3 is 18 residues. V shed 5 bases, J shed 0 bases, and the junction held 8 bases outside the gene matches. In nucleotides, the CDR3 is TGTGCCAGTAGTTTAACCGGGACAGGGTACTCTGGGGCCAACGTCCTGACTTTC. It translates to CASSLTGTGYSGANVLTF. Supplemented by reference TRBV19 and TRBJ2-6, the full variable domain reads DGGITQSPKYLFRKEGQNVTLSCEQNLNHDAMYWYRQDPGQGLRLIYYSQIVNDFQKGDIAEGYSVSREKKESFPLTVTSAQKNPTAFYLCASSLTGTGYSGANVLTFGAGSRLTVL.

V usage is TRBV7-8 and J usage is TRBJ2-5; 9 bases are a match to TRBD1. There are 14 residues in the CDR3. Germline V lookup: CDR1 SGHVS, CDR2 FQNEAQ. V gave up 6 bases and J gave up 5 bases; unmatched junction bases: 7. For the CDR3, the DNA is TGTGCCAGCAGTCTCACAGGGGGCTGGGAGACCCAGTACTTC. Translated: CASSLTGGWETQYF.

The sample holds a few counts of this clone. Germline is not matched at one junction end, which may reflect a read error. The V gene is TRBV30, the J gene TRBJ1-2, with TRBD1 as a possible D gene (6 bases). Germline CDR1 and CDR2: GTSNPN and SVGIG (reference sequence). The CDR3 has 13 residues. CDR3 DNA: TGTGCCTGGACGGTGAACAGGGCGGATGGCTACCCCTTC. It translates to CAWTVNRADGYPF.

The rearrangement joins TRBV5-4 to TRBJ1-2; 7 nucleotides line up with TRBD1. The germline gives CDR1 SGHNT, CDR2 YYREEE (reference sequence). Losses at the gene ends were 2 bases for V and 4 bases for J; bases not matched to a gene: 5. The CDR3 loop spans 14 amino acids. The CDR3 DNA is TGTGCCAGCAGCTTTTTGGACAGGAGCTATGGCTACACCTTC. Its translation: CASSFLDRSYGYTF.

V gene TRBV18 combines with J gene TRBJ1-3; perhaps TRBD1 as D (6 bases). The CDR3 has 15 amino acids. V shed 5 bases and J shed 3 bases, with 14 bases lying between them. Germline V gene lookup returns CDR1 KGHSH and CDR2 LQKENI. CDR3 sequence reads: CASSSQGGLGNTIYF. The CDR3 DNA sequence: TGTGCCAGCTCATCACAGGGAGGCCTTGGAAACACCATATATTTT.

The J gene is TRBJ2-2, the V gene TRBV28; 8 nucleotides align to TRBD2. Germline-derived CDR1 and CDR2 are MDHEN and SYDVKM. J lost 6 bases, V lost 5 bases, and 8 bases had no gene match. The CDR3 has 15 residues. The CDR3 protein is CASSPHSGAAGELFF. CDR3 bases: TGTGCCAGCAGTCCCCATAGCGGGGCGGCCGGGGAGCTGTTTTTT.

The CDR3 is CASSRTGDGQPQHF. CDR3 coding DNA: TGTGCCAGCAGTCGGACAGGGGACGGTCAGCCCCAGCATTTT. This chain connects TRBV6-5 to TRBJ1-5; TRBD1 matches 9 bases. CDR3 size: 14 residues. Trimming took 5 bases from V and 6 from J; bases not matched to a gene: 5. The germline V gene encodes CDR1 MNHEY and CDR2 SVGAGI.

This clone was seen only once. The chain combines TRBV6-6 with TRBJ2-1; 7 bases line up with TRBD2. This CDR3 is 16 amino acids long. V gave up 6 bases and J gave up 0 bases; unmatched junction bases: 8. Per germline, CDR1 MNHNY and CDR2 SVGAGI (reference sequence). The CDR3 coding sequence is TGTGCCAGCAGCTTCGAAGCGGGGCTCTCCTACAATGAGCAGTTCTTC. Its translation is CASSFEAGLSYNEQFF.

This clone has just a few counts. The chain joins TRBV30 to TRBJ1-4; D call uncertain. V dropped 3 bases and J dropped 5 bases, with 10 bases sitting between them. CDR3 length: 13 residues. In germline, CDR1 is GTSNPN, CDR2 SVGIG (reference sequence). The CDR3 sequence: CAWRLSLNEKLFF. As DNA, the CDR3 is TGTGCCTGGAGACTAAGCCTCAATGAAAAACTGTTTTTT.

The genes are TRBV28 and TRBJ1-5; TRBD1 might be the D (6 bases). Trimming pared 11 bases from V and 4 bases from J, leaving 18 bases between. This CDR3 has 14 amino acids. The germline gives CDR1 MDHEN, CDR2 SYDVKM. CDR3 coding DNA: TGTGCCTCCAACCGGGACAATGAAAATCAGCCCCAGCATTTT. Its protein product is CASNRDNENQPQHF.

In its sample, this clone was seen a few times. This chain uses TRBV28 with TRBJ1-6; D possibly corresponds to TRBD1 (5 bases). The CDR3 runs 12 residues. Looked up from germline, CDR1 is MDHEN and CDR2 is SYDVKM. CDR3 sequence (DNA): TGTGCTTCACAGGCCTATAATTCACCCCTCCACTTT. Translation gives CASQAYNSPLHF. Looking up the rest from reference TRBV28 and TRBJ1-6 gives the full variable domain: DVKVTQSSRYLVKRTGEKVFLECVQDMDHENMFWYRQDPGLGLRLIYFSYDVKMKEKGDIPEGYSVSREKKERFSLILESASTNQTSMYLCASQAYNSPLHFGNGTRLTVT.

V and J are TRBV6-5 and TRBJ1-1, with D perhaps matching TRBD1 (6 bases). Germline V lookup: CDR1 MNHEY, CDR2 SVGAGI. V lost 0 bases to trimming and J lost 4 bases, with 12 bases between them. This CDR3 has 15 residues. This chain's CDR3 is CASSYSRGRGTEAFF. The CDR3, as DNA: TGTGCCAGCAGTTACTCCAGGGGAAGGGGCACTGAAGCTTTCTTT.

V usage is TRBV19 and J usage is TRBJ2-5; 8 nucleotides align to TRBD2. The germline V gene encodes CDR1 LNHDA and CDR2 SQIVND (reference sequence). The CDR3 extends over 15 amino acids. Unmatched junction bases numbered 8, after V lost 3 bases and J lost 5 bases. The CDR3 spells CASSMGRGAGETQYF. DNA of the CDR3: TGTGCCAGTAGTATGGGGCGGGGGGCAGGGGAGACCCAGTACTTC.

The chain combines TRBV9 with TRBJ2-2, with 7 bases aligning to TRBD2. V trimming: 0 bases; J trimming: 4 bases; junction bases outside the gene matches: 6. This CDR3 region has 16 residues. Germline CDR1 and CDR2: SGDLS and YYNGEE. This chain's CDR3 is CASSVVRGGATGELFF. CDR3 in DNA: TGTGCCAGCAGCGTAGTTCGCGGGGGAGCCACCGGGGAGCTGTTTTTT. The variable domain in full, completed from reference TRBV9 and TRBJ2-2, reads DSGVTQTPKHLITATGQRVTLRCSPRSGDLSVYWYQQSLDQGLQFLIQYYNGEERAKGNILERFSAQQFPDLHSELNLSSLELGDSALYFCASSVVRGGATGELFFGEGSRLTVL.

The chain carries TRBV6-1 and TRBJ2-7; a weak D match, TRBD1 (6 bases). CDR3 length: 15 amino acids. V shed 4 bases and J shed 7 bases, with 20 bases lying between them. In germline, CDR1 is MNHNS, CDR2 SASEGT. The CDR3 protein is CASSAGTTLRLEQYF. CDR3 coding DNA: TGTGCCAGCAGTGCCGGGACAACCTTACGTTTGGAGCAGTACTTC.

The CDR3 here is CASSFGRNSPLHF. DNA of the CDR3: TGTGCCAGCAGCTTCGGCAGGAATTCACCCCTCCACTTT. The chain uses TRBV7-2 and TRBJ1-6; D unclear. The V gene lost 3 bases and the J gene lost 7 bases, with 7 bases spanning the gap. Looked up from germline, CDR1 is SGHTA and CDR2 is FQGNSA. This CDR3 has 13 residues. The full variable domain, in which reference TRBV7-2 and TRBJ1-6 provide the parts outside the CDR3, is GAGVSQSPSNKVTEKGKDVELRCDPISGHTALYWYRQSLGQGLEFLIYFQGNSAPDKSGLPSDRFSAERTGGSVSTLTIQRTQQEDSAVYLCASSFGRNSPLHFGNGTRLTVT.

This chain uses TRBV4-3 with TRBJ2-7; possibly TRBD1 for D (5 bases). Trimming pared 0 bases from V and 9 bases from J, leaving 12 bases between. The germline V gene encodes CDR1 LGHNA and CDR2 YSLEER. CDR3 size: 13 residues. CDR3 bases: TGCGCCAGCAGCCAAGATCAGGGCCGGTTGCAGTACTTC. Translation gives CASSQDQGRLQYF.